The 17 T cell receptor beta chains listed next were all sequenced from one sample in a study of a mutant IDH1 vaccine in newly diagnosed glioma. Time point here: week 47, end of study. Vaccination used 300 ug of mutant IDH1 20-mer peptide per dose, with topical imiquimod. Their specific antigens are unknown. Profiling relied on immunoSEQ multiplex PCR, and the TCRdb table lists in-frame clones only, not all of them. The profile covers approximately 84,000 clones, with approximately 75% appearing a single time and 4% to 5.5% taken by the ten largest. Here the sequenced sample was PBMCs, taken from a glioma patient whose treatment included an IDH1 peptide vaccine. These TCRs come from a middle-aged man with glioma.

This clone has just one count. V usage is TRBV2 and J usage is TRBJ2-3; TRBD2 matches 8 bases. There are 16 residues in the CDR3. V gave up 4 bases and J gave up 2 bases; unmatched junction bases: 8. Germline CDR1 and CDR2: SNHLY and FYNNEI. The CDR3 protein is CASSVASGGSTDTQYF. The CDR3 nucleotides read TGTGCCAGCAGTGTTGCCAGCGGGGGTTCCACAGATACGCAGTATTTT.

V and J are TRBV5-4 and TRBJ2-5, with D uncertain. This CDR3 is 13 amino acids long. Looked up from germline, CDR1 is SGHNT and CDR2 is YYREEE (reference sequence). The V end lost 0 bases, the J end lost 9 bases, and 12 bases lay between the germline ends. As DNA, the CDR3 is TGTGCCAGCAGCTTGGTGTACGGCAGCCCCCAGTACTTC. Amino acid sequence: CASSLVYGSPQYF. Using reference TRBV5-4 and TRBJ2-5 for the parts outside the CDR3, the full variable domain is ETGVTQSPTHLIKTRGQQVTLRCSSQSGHNTVSWYQQALGQGPQFIFQYYREEENGRGNFPPRFSGLQFPNYSSELNVNALELDDSALYLCASSLVYGSPQYFGPGTRLLVL.

The chain employs TRBV15 and TRBJ1-6, with a tentative D call TRBD1 (5 bases). Germline V gene sequence: CDR1 LNHNV, CDR2 YYDKDF (reference sequence). Trimming stripped 5 bases from V and 10 bases from J, with 15 bases between. The CDR3 runs to 14 residues. The chain's CDR3 is CATSPGQGKSPLHF. The DNA for the CDR3 is TGTGCCACCAGCCCCGGGCAGGGTAAATCACCCCTCCACTTT.

The V call is TRBV13, the J call TRBJ2-7; TRBD2 agrees at 11 bases. This CDR3 has 14 residues. Trimming at V came to 4 bases and at J to 3 bases, leaving 2 bases not matched to a gene. The germline V gene has CDR1 PRHDT and CDR2 FYEKMQ (reference sequence). The CDR3 DNA sequence: TGTGCCAGCAGCTCGGGACTAGCGGTCTACGAGCAGTACTTC. Protein sequence: CASSSGLAVYEQYF.

In its sample, this clone was seen a few times. The chain employs TRBV5-1 and TRBJ1-6, with D unclear. This CDR3 contains 14 residues. CDR1 and CDR2 (germline): SGHRS, YFSETQ. V lost 4 bases, J lost 6 bases, and 11 bases lay in between. CDR3 sequence (DNA): TGCGCCAGCAGCGAGGGTACAGTTAATTCACCCCTCCACTTT. Amino acids: CASSEGTVNSPLHF.

The rearrangement joins TRBV7-2 to TRBJ2-1; D is undetermined. V was pared by 2 bases and J by 0 bases, with 8 bases between. The CDR3 extends over 15 amino acids. Germline V gene data show CDR1 as SGHTA and CDR2 as FQGNSA. The CDR3 DNA follows: TGTGCCAGCAGCTTAAAAGTAAGCTCCTACAATGAGCAGTTCTTC. Its protein product is CASSLKVSSYNEQFF.

The genes are TRBV4-2 and TRBJ2-7, with 7 nucleotides matching TRBD2. Germline CDR1 and CDR2: LGHNA and YNFKEQ. This CDR3 has 16 amino acids. V was clipped by 1 base and J by 0 bases; unmatched bases: 6. CDR3 sequence reads: CASSQVSGTISYEQYF. DNA of the CDR3: TGTGCCAGCAGCCAAGTATCTGGGACTATCTCCTACGAGCAGTACTTC.

This clone came up once. The chain employs TRBV5-1 and TRBJ2-5; 12 positions agree with TRBD2. CDR1 is SGHRS, CDR2 YFSETQ, per germline. After removal of 3 bases from V and 4 bases from J, the junction contained 1 base not matched to a gene. CDR3 length: 14 amino acids. DNA for the CDR3: TGCGCCAGCAGCTCGGGACTAGCGGGAGAGACCCAGTACTTC. Translation gives CASSSGLAGETQYF. Full variable domain (missing parts from reference TRBV5-1 and TRBJ2-5): KAGVTQTPRYLIKTRGQQVTLSCSPISGHRSVSWYQQTPGQGLQFLFEYFSETQRNKGNFPGRFSGRQFSNSRSEMNVSTLELGDSALYLCASSSGLAGETQYFGPGTRLLVL.

The chain links TRBV10-3 to TRBJ2-7; D unclear. With 0 bases removed from V and 2 bases from J, the gap between germline ends came to 14 bases. The CDR3 contains 16 residues. In germline, CDR1 is ENHRY, CDR2 SYGVKD. CDR3 amino acids: CAISESRARGAYEQYF. The CDR3 DNA follows: TGTGCCATCAGTGAGTCAAGGGCAAGAGGCGCCTACGAGCAGTACTTC.

This clone has more than one count but fewer than ten. This sequence joins TRBV5-4 and TRBJ2-7; D is undetermined. Germline CDR1 is SGHNT and CDR2 is YYREEE (reference sequence). The CDR3 extends over 13 amino acids. Trimming left V 0 bases short and J 6 bases short, with 10 bases between. The CDR3 DNA is TGTGCCAGCAGCTTGGAAGGGCGTCGCGAGCAGTACTTC. Protein product: CASSLEGRREQYF.

The V gene is TRBV15, the J gene TRBJ2-7; 7 bases agree with TRBD1. J gave up 4 bases and V 1 base, and 7 bases lay outside the gene matches. CDR3 length equals 15 residues. Germline values: CDR1 LNHNV, CDR2 YYDKDF (reference sequence). The CDR3 DNA reads as TGTGCCACCAGCAGAGCGCTGACAGGGTTTTACGAGCAGTACTTC. Protein: CATSRALTGFYEQYF.

The chain links TRBV5-6 to TRBJ2-5; tentative D call: TRBD2 (6 bases). V shed 5 bases and J shed 4 bases, with 18 bases lying between them. Germline assignment: CDR1 SGHDT and CDR2 YYEEEE. The CDR3 runs to 15 residues. CDR3 in amino acids: CASSSPGTVLETQYF. DNA of the CDR3: TGTGCCAGCAGTTCCCCCGGGACTGTGTTAGAGACCCAGTACTTC.

The V gene is TRBV13, the J gene TRBJ2-1; 8 nucleotides align to TRBD2. The germline V gene encodes CDR1 PRHDT and CDR2 FYEKMQ (reference sequence). The CDR3 runs 14 residues. V gave up 5 bases and J gave up 8 bases; unmatched junction bases: 8. The CDR3 spells CASSVTGGLDEQFF. The CDR3 bases are TGTGCCAGCAGCGTAACGGGGGGGCTCGATGAGCAGTTCTTC. The complete variable domain, with remaining parts taken from reference TRBV13 and TRBJ2-1, reads AAGVIQSPRHLIKEKRETATLKCYPIPRHDTVYWYQQGPGQDPQFLISFYEKMQSDKGSIPDRFSAQQFSDYHSELNMSSLELGDSALYFCASSVTGGLDEQFFGPGTRLTVL.

The gene calls are TRBV5-6 and TRBJ2-1; perhaps D is TRBD1 or TRBD2 (5 bases each). This CDR3 contains 15 residues. Germline lookup yields CDR1 SGHDT and CDR2 YYEEEE. Trimming shortened V by 0 bases and J by 6 bases, and 13 bases separated the two germline ends. The CDR3 region is CASSLGQLSGNEQFF. The CDR3 DNA is TGTGCCAGCAGCTTGGGACAGCTAAGCGGCAATGAGCAGTTCTTC. The entire variable domain, with the rest obtained from reference TRBV5-6 and TRBJ2-1, is as follows: DAGVTQSPTHLIKTRGQQVTLRCSPKSGHDTVSWYQQALGQGPQFIFQYYEEEERQRGNFPDRFSGHQFPNYSSELNVNALLLGDSALYLCASSLGQLSGNEQFFGPGTRLTVL.

The V and J genes are TRBV5-1 and TRBJ2-1, with D possibly being TRBD1 (6 bases). The CDR3 spans 13 residues. Germline CDR1 and CDR2: SGHRS and YFSETQ. The V end was cut by 4 bases, the J end by 7 bases, with 12 bases between. For the CDR3, the DNA is TGCGCCAGCAGCGTGGACAGTCATAATGAGCAGTTCTTC. This sequence encodes CASSVDSHNEQFF.

The rearrangement uses TRBV4-1 and TRBJ2-1; no definite D call. CDR1 is MGHRA and CDR2 is YSYEKL in the germline V gene. The CDR3 is 13 residues long. Trimming cost V 6 bases and J 7 bases, with 13 bases left between them. The CDR3 region has the DNA TGCGCCAGCAGGACGCCCACTGGGAATGAGCAGTTCTTC. Its protein is CASRTPTGNEQFF.

The chain recombines TRBV6-1 with TRBJ1-1; D gene uncertain. CDR1 is MNHNS and CDR2 is SASEGT in the germline V gene. V lost 7 bases, J lost 1 base, and 10 bases lay in between. The CDR3 has 13 residues. The CDR3, as DNA: TGTGCCAGCACTGCCCAGACGAACACTGAAGCTTTCTTT. Residues: CASTAQTNTEAFF.